This T cell receptor (beta chain) was captured in a study of blood T cell repertoires in COVID-19. Study-wide background: Samples representing acute and convalescent COVID-19 were sourced from the United States, Italy and Spain. Nucleic acid was either cDNA or gDNA, and it came from T cells, B-cell-depleted T cells, or PBMCs.

In the study's own analysis: Amplification of reference gene primers was used by the study to estimate nucleated cell counts. Here immunoSEQ multiplex PCR was the method, and the copy in TCRdb shows in-frame clones only, minus some. V, J and clone size are taken as reported in that table, and D and trimming were inferred from the DNA itself. The top ten clones hold around 8.3% of a sample with 150,000 to 200,000 clones, roughly 85% of them seen once. Germline CDR1 is SGHRS and CDR2 is YFSETQ. The CDR3 totals 13 residues. Trimming took off 0 bases at V and 4 bases at J, with 7 bases between the two ends. This clone has only one observation. Other DNA sequences in the same sample also yield this CDR3.

Material: peripheral blood. The sequence was obtained from a man between 60 and 75 years old with acute or convalescent COVID-19. The chain combines TRBV5-1 with TRBJ1-1; tentative D call: TRBD1 (6 bases). In nucleotides, the CDR3 is TGCGCCAGCAGCTTGGAAGGGGGCACTGAAGCTTTCTTT. Translating it yields CASSLEGGTEAFF. The whole variable domain, filled in from reference TRBV5-1 and TRBJ1-1, reads KAGVTQTPRYLIKTRGQQVTLSCSPISGHRSVSWYQQTPGQGLQFLFEYFSETQRNKGNFPGRFSGRQFSNSRSEMNVSTLELGDSALYLCASSLEGGTEAFFGQGTRLTVV.